The TCR beta chain described here comes from a study of T cells in Graves' hyperthyroidism and ophthalmopathy. Study details: Peripheral blood sampling occurred at initial diagnosis, before any treatment.

In its sample, this clonotype was seen a few times. The antigen remains unidentified. CDR3 length equals 12 residues. Germline CDR1 reads MNHNS; CDR2 reads SASEGT. With 7 bases clipped from V and 6 bases from J, the junction kept 4 bases outside the gene matches. RNA transcripts were the template for amplifying TCR beta CDR3 regions. First-round RT-PCR targeting the TCR CDR3 was performed with the HTBI primer set. Using its own MiXCR run on the multiplex PCR reads, TCRdb lists one record per CDR3 protein. Altogether under 350,000 distinct CDR3 sequences are present, about 17% being singletons, with the ten largest covering roughly 50%. Findings of the study overall: Blood held most thyroid clonotypes expanded above 0.001 frequency. Before onset, ophthalmopathy was predicted by the model a median around 6.5 months earlier.

Clinical symptoms, serum thyroxine, TRAb, thyroid ultrasound and orbital computed tomography established diagnosis. The source of this sequence is a woman in her sixties or seventies with Graves' ophthalmopathy. What was sequenced was blood. The chain has TRBV6-1 and TRBJ2-7, with TRBD2 matching over 9 bases. This chain's CDR3 is CASKGLASEQYF. CDR3 DNA: TGTGCCAGCAAGGGACTAGCTAGCGAGCAGTACTTC.